The present T cell receptor beta chain was sequenced within a study of vaccination and CD4 T cells after COVID-19. On the study more broadly: The convalescents were made up of six males and four females, two of whom were Hispanic.

As to this clonotype: Its target is not known.

The CDR3 covers 14 residues. Trimming stripped 4 bases from V and 5 bases from J, with 15 bases between. CDR1 and CDR2 from the germline V gene are SGDLS and YYNGEE. Sequence data for DNA of cultured CD4+ T cells were generated by the Oncomine TCR Beta short-read assay. Scientists extracted genomic DNA from CD4+ T cells grown in culture. TCRdb used MiXCR to reprocess the PCR reads, holding one entry per CDR3 protein. This table has roughly 11,000 distinct CDR3 sequences, roughly 40% appearing once. As to treatment: approximately 9-day PBMC culture with coronavirus spike peptide pools or control peptides (ViraFEST assay). Half the medium was exchanged for fresh IL-2 medium on days 3 and 7.

The V call is TRBV9, the J call TRBJ1-1, with D maybe TRBD1 (5 bases). What was sequenced was CD4+ T cells from blood, cultured in vitro. This receptor was obtained from a human donor who had recovered from COVID-19. The CDR3 DNA is TGTGCCAGCAGCTCTCGGGACTCCGGAACTGAAGCTTTCTTT. It encodes CASSSRDSGTEAFF.